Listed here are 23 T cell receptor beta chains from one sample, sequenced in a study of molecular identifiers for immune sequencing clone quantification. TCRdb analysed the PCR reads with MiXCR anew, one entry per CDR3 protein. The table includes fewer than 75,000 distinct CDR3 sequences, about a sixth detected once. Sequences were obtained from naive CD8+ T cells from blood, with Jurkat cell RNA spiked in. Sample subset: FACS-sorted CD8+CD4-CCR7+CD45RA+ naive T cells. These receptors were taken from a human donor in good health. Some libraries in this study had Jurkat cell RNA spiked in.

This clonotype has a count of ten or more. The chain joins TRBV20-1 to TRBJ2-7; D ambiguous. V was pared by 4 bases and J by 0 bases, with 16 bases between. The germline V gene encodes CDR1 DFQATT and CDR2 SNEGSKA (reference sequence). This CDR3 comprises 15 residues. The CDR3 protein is CSATEFGRYSYEQYF. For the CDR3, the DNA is TGCAGTGCTACCGAGTTCGGCAGGTACTCCTACGAGCAGTACTTC.

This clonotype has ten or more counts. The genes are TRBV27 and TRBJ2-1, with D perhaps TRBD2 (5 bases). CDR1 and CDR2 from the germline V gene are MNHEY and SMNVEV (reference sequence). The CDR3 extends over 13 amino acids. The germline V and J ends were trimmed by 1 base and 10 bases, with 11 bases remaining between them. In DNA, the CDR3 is TGTGCCAGCAGTTTATTGGACTTTAAAGAGCAGTTCTTC. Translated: CASSLLDFKEQFF.

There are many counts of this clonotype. This CDR3 is CASSPQEGTGELFF. CDR3 DNA: TGTGCCAGCAGTCCCCAGGAGGGGACCGGGGAGCTGTTTTTT. The V gene is TRBV27, the J gene TRBJ2-2, with D perhaps TRBD2 (6 bases). Trimming pared 5 bases from V and 5 bases from J, leaving 12 bases between. CDR3 length: 14 amino acids. Germline values: CDR1 MNHEY, CDR2 SMNVEV (reference sequence).

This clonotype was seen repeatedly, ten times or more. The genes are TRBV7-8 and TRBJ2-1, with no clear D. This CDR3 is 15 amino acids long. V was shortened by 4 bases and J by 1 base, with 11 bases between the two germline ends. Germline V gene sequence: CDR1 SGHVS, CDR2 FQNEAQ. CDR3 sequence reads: CASSSWQVSYNEQFF. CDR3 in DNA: TGTGCCAGCAGCTCGTGGCAGGTTTCCTACAATGAGCAGTTCTTC.

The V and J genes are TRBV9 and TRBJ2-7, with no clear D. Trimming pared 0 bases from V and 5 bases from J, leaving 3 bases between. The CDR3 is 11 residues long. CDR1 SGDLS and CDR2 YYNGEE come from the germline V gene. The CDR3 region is CASSVGDEQYF. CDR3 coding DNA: TGTGCCAGCAGCGTAGGGGACGAGCAGTACTTC.

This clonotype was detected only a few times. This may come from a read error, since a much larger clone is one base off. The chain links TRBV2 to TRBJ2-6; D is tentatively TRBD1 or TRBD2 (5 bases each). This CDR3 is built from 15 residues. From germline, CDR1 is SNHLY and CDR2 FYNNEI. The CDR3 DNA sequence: TGTGCCAGCAAAGTCGGGGCCTCTGGGGCCAGCGTCCTGACTTTC. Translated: CASKVGASGASVLTF.

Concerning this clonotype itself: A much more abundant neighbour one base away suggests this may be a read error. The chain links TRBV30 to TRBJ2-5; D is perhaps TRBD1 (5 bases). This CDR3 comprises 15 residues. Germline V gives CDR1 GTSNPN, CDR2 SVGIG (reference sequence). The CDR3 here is CAWSPAMTEQETQCF. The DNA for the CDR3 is TGTGCCTGGAGTCCCGCCATGACAGAACAAGAGACCCAGTGCTTC. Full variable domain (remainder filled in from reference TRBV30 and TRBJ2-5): SQTIHQWPATLVQPVGSPLSLECTVEGTSNPNLYWYRQAAGRGLQLLFYSVGIGQISSEVPQNLSASRPQDRQFILSSKKLLLSDSGFYLCAWSPAMTEQETQCFGPGTRLLVL.

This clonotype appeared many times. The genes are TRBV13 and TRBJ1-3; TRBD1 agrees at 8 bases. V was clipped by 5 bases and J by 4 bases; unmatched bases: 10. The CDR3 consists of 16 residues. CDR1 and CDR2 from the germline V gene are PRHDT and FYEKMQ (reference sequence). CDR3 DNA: TGTGCCAGCAGCAACCCCAGGGGGCCGGGAGGAAACACCATATATTTT. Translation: CASSNPRGPGGNTIYF.

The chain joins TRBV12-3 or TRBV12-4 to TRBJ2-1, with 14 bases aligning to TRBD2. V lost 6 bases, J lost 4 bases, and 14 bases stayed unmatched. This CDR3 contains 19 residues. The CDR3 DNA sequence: TGTGCCAGCAGCCAACCCGGGACTAGCGGGAGAGTATTTTACAATGAGCAGTTCTTC. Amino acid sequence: CASSQPGTSGRVFYNEQFF.

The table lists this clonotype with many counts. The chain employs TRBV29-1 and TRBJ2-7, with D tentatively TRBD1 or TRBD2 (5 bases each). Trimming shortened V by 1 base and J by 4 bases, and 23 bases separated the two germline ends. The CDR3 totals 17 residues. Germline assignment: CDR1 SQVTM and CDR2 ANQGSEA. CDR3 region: CSVEGGNERGRGYEQYF. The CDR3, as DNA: TGCAGCGTTGAAGGGGGGAATGAGAGGGGACGAGGGTACGAGCAGTACTTC.

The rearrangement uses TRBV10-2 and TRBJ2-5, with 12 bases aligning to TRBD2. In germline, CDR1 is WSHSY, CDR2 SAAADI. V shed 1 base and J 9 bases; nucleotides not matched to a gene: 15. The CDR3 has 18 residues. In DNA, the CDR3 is TGCGCCAGCAGTGAGTTAACCCCGGGACTAGCGGGTCTGGAGGCCCAGTACTTC. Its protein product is CASSELTPGLAGLEAQYF.

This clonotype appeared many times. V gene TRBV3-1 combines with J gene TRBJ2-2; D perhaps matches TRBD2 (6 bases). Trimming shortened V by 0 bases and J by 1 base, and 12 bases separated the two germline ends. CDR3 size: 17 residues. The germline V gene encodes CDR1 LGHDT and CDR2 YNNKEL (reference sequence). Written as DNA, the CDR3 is TGTGCCAGCAGCCAAGATGCGGGGCCTTTGAACACCGGGGAGCTGTTTTTT. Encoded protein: CASSQDAGPLNTGELFF.

The CDR3 protein is CASSVPRLAPYEQFF. For the CDR3, the DNA is TGTGCCAGCAGTGTACCGAGACTAGCGCCATATGAGCAGTTCTTC. The V and J genes are TRBV27 and TRBJ2-1, with 8 bases matching TRBD2. Trimming cost V 5 bases and J 8 bases; bases outside gene matches: 11. Per the germline V gene, CDR1 is MNHEY and CDR2 is SMNVEV (reference sequence). The CDR3 is made up of 15 amino acids.

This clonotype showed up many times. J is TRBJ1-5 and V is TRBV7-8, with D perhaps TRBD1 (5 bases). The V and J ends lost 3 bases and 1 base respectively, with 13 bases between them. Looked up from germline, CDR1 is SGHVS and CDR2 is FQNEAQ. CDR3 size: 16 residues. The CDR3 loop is CASSLKTETSNQPQHF. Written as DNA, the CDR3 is TGTGCCAGCAGCTTGAAGACAGAAACAAGCAATCAGCCCCAGCATTTT.

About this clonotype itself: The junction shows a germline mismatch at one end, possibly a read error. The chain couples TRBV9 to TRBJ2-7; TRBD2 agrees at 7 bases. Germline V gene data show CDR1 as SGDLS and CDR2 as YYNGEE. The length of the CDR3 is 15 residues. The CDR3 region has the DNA TGTGCCAGCAGCGTAGGGTGGGAGGGCTCCCACGAGCAGTACTTC. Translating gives CASSVGWEGSHEQYF.

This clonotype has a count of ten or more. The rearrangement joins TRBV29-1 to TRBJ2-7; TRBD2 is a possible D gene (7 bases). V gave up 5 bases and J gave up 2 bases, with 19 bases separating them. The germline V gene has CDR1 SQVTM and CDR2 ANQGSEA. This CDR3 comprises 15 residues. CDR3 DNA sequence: TGCAGCGTTTCGTCCCGGGGGGCCCGTCCCTACGAGCAGTACTTC. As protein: CSVSSRGARPYEQYF.

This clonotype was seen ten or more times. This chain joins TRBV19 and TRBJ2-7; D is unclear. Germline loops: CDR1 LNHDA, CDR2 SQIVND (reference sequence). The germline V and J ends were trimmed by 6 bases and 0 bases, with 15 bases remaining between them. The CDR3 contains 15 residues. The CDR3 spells CASRFSPDGSYEQYF. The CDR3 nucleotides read TGTGCCAGTAGGTTCAGTCCGGACGGCTCCTACGAGCAGTACTTC.

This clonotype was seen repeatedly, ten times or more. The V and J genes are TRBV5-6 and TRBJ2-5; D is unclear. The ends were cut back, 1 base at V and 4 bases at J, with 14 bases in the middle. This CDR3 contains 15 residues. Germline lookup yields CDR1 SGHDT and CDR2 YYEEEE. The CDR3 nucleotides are TGTGCCAGCAGCTTGTCCGGTAGGGTCGGAGAGACCCAGTACTTC. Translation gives CASSLSGRVGETQYF.

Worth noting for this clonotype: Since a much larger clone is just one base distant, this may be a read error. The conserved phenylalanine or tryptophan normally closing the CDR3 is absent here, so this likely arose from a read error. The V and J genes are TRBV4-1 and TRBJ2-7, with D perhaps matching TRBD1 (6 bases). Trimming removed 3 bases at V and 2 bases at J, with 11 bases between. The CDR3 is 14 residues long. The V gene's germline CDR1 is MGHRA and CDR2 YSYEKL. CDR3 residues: CASSHGQFPYEQYL. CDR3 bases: TGCGCCAGCAGCCACGGACAGTTTCCCTACGAGCAGTACCTC.

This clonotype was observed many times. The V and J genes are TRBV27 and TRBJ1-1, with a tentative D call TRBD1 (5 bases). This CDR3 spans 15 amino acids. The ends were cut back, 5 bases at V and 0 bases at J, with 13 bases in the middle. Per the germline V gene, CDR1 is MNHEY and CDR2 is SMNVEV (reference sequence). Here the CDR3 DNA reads TGTGCCAGCAGTCTGCGGGGGGGATTGAACACTGAAGCTTTCTTT. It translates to CASSLRGGLNTEAFF.

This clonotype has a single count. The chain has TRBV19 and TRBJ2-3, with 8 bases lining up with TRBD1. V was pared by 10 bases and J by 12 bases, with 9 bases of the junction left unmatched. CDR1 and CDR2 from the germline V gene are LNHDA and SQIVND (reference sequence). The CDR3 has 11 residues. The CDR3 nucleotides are TGTGCCATAGGACAGGGTACTTTTCAGTATTTT. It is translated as CAIGQGTFQYF. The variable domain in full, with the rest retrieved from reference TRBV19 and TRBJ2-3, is DGGITQSPKYLFRKEGQNVTLSCEQNLNHDAMYWYRQDPGQGLRLIYYSQIVNDFQKGDIAEGYSVSREKKESFPLTVTSAQKNPTAFYLCAIGQGTFQYFGPGTRLTVL.

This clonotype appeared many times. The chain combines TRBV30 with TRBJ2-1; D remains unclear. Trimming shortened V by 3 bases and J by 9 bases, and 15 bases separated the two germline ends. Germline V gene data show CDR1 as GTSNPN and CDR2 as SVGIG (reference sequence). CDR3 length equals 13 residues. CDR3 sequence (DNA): TGTGCCTGGAGGGAAACATCTTCCGGTGAGCAGTTCTTC. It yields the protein CAWRETSSGEQFF.

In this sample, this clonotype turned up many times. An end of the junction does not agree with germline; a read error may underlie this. Here the CDR3 reads CASSLARAGNYEQYF. The CDR3 nucleotides are TGTGCCAGCAGCCTAGCCCGCGCAGGGAACTACGAGCAGTACTTC. This rearrangement joins TRBV7-9 to TRBJ2-7, with D tentatively TRBD1 or TRBD2 (5 bases each). This CDR3 contains 15 residues. Germline values: CDR1 SEHNR, CDR2 FQNEAQ (reference sequence).